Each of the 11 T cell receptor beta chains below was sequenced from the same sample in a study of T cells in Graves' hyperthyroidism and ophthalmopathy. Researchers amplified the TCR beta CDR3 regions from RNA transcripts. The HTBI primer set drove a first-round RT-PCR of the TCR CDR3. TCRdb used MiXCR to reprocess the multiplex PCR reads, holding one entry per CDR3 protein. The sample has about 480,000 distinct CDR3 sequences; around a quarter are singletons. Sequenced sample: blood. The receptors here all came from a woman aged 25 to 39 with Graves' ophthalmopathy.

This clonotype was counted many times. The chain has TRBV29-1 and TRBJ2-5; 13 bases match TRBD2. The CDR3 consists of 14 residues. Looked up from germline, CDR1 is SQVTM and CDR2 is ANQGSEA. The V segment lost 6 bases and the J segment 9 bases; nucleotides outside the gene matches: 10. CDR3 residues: CSVGGTSGDGAQYF. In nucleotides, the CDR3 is TGCAGCGTCGGTGGGACTAGCGGGGATGGGGCCCAGTACTTC.

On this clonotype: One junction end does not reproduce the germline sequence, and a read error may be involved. The CDR3 here is CASSLAGSGNDQYF. As DNA, the CDR3 is TGTGCCAGCAGCTTAGCAGGTAGCGGGAACGACCAGTACTTC. This sequence joins TRBV11-2 and TRBJ2-7, with 8 nucleotides matching TRBD2. Germline CDR1 is SGHAT and CDR2 is FQNNGV. CDR3 length equals 14 residues.

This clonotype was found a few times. The CDR3 sequence: CASSEHGANTGELFF. In DNA, the CDR3 is TGTGCCAGCAGTGAACACGGGGCGAACACCGGGGAGCTGTTTTTT. The chain joins TRBV6-1 to TRBJ2-2; a weak D match, TRBD2 (5 bases). Germline V gene lookup returns CDR1 MNHNS and CDR2 SASEGT. This CDR3 is 15 amino acids long. The V end lost 2 bases, the J end lost 0 bases, and 7 bases lay between the germline ends.

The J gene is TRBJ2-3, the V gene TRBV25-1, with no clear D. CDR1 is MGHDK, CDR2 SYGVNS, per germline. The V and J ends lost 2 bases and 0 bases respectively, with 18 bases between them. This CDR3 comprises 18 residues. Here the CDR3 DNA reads TGTGCCAGCAGTGAAGACTTTGGTGGCAGCAAAAGCACAGATACGCAGTATTTT. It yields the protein CASSEDFGGSKSTDTQYF. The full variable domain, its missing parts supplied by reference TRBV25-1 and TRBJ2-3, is EADIYQTPRYLVIGTGKKITLECSQTMGHDKMYWYQQDPGMELHLIHYSYGVNSTEKGDLSSESTVSRIRTEHFPLTLESARPSHTSQYLCASSEDFGGSKSTDTQYFGPGTRLTVL.

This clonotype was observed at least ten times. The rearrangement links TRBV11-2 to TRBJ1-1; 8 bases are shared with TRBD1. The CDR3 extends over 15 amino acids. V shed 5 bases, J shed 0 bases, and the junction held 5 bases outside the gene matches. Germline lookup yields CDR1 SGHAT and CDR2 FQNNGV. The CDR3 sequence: CASSVQGVMNTEAFF. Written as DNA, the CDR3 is TGTGCCAGCAGCGTACAGGGGGTGATGAACACTGAAGCTTTCTTT.

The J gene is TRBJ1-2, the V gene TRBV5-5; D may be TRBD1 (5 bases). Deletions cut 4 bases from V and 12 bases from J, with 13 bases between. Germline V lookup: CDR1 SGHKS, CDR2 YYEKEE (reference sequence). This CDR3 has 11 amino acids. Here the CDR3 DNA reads TGTGCCAGCAGCGGCGGGACTCTCAACACCTTC. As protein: CASSGGTLNTF.

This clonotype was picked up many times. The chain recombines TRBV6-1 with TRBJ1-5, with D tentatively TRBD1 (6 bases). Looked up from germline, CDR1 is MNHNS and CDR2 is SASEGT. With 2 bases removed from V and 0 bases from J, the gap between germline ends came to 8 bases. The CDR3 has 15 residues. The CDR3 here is CASSEQGNSNQPQHF. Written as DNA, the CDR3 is TGTGCCAGCAGTGAACAGGGGAATAGCAATCAGCCCCAGCATTTT.

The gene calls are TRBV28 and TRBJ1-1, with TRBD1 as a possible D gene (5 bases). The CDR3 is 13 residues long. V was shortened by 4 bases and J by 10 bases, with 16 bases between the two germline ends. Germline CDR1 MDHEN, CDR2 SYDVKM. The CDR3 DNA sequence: TGTGCCAGCAGTTCCGGACGGGGCTGGGGAGCTTTCTTT. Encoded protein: CASSSGRGWGAFF.

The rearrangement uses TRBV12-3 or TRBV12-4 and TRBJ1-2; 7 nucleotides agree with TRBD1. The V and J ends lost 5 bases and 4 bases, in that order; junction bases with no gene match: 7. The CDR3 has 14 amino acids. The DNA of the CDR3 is TGTGCCAGCAGTAGGGGGACAGAGGTCTATGGCTACACCTTC. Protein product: CASSRGTEVYGYTF.

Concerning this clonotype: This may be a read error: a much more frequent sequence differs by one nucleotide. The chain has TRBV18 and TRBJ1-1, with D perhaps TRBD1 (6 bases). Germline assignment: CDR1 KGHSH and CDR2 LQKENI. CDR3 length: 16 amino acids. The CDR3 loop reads CASSPTEQGTNTEACF. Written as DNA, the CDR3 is TGTGCCAGCTCACCAACGGAACAGGGCACGAACACTGAAGCTTGCTTT.

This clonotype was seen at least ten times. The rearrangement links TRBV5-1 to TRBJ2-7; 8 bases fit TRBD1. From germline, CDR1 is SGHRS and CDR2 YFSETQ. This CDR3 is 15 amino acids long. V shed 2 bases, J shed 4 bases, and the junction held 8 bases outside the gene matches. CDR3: CASSLGQGSAYEQYF. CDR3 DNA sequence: TGCGCCAGCAGCTTAGGACAGGGCTCAGCGTACGAGCAGTACTTC.